This TCR beta chain comes out of a study of siplizumab effects on memory and regulatory T cells. General observations from the study: The study found that mappable alloreactive CD4+ clones averaged roughly 70% Treg-derived with siplizumab and over 25% in controls.

In each sample, roughly 97,000 TCR templates were assayed. Sequencing used immunoSEQ multiplex PCR; TCRdb keeps in-frame clones, though not all of them. The table records around 87,000 clones, 85% to 90% of them present only once. Worth noting for this clone: Its matching antigen is unknown.

The CDR3 loop spans 14 amino acids. In germline, CDR1 is MDHEN, CDR2 SYDVKM. V trimming: 2 bases; J trimming: 2 bases; junction bases outside the gene matches: 1. The sequencing input was CD4+ T cells sorted from blood. The chain links TRBV28 to TRBJ2-7, with 9 positions matching TRBD2. This clonotype was sampled from a human donor in good health. The CDR3 loop reads CASSLAGGPYEQYF. CDR3 bases: TGTGCCAGCAGTTTAGCGGGAGGGCCCTACGAGCAGTACTTC.